The 8 T cell receptor beta chains presented below share a single source sample, sequenced in a study of blood T cell repertoires in COVID-19. Sequenced by immunoSEQ multiplex PCR; TCRdb stores in-frame clones only, minus some. The sample has 55,000 to 75,000 clones, roughly 89% seen once; the top ten hold 8.5%. Sequencing was performed on peripheral blood. Every receptor here comes from a human donor in a cohort sampled during active COVID-19.

The J gene is TRBJ1-1, the V gene TRBV6-4; D perhaps matches TRBD1 (5 bases). This CDR3 is 12 amino acids long. Germline CDR1 is MRHNA and CDR2 is SNTAGT. Trimming removed 8 bases at V and 6 bases at J, with 13 bases between. The CDR3 DNA reads as TGTGCCAGCCACGGGGGGTTCCCTGAAGCTTTCTTT. Translation gives CASHGGFPEAFF.

The chain combines TRBV3-1 (or the pseudogene TRBV3-2) with TRBJ2-7; 8 bases align to TRBD2. This CDR3 spans 16 amino acids. CDR1 LGHDT and CDR2 YNNKEL come from the germline V gene (reference sequence). Unmatched junction bases numbered 17, after V lost 6 bases and J lost 7 bases. In nucleotides, the CDR3 is TGTGCCAGCAGTCAAACGGGGGAACTAGCGGCGGGGGAGCAGTACTTC. The encoded protein is CASSQTGELAAGEQYF.

This chain uses TRBV27 with TRBJ2-7; 8 nucleotides align to TRBD1. V dropped 5 bases and J dropped 2; count of bases not matched to a gene: 8. Germline V gene lookup returns CDR1 MNHEY and CDR2 SMNVEV (reference sequence). The CDR3 consists of 15 residues. CDR3 bases: TGTGCCAGCAGTATAACAGGGGGGCAAACCTACGAGCAGTACTTC. Protein sequence: CASSITGGQTYEQYF.

The chain joins TRBV19 to TRBJ1-2; 7 bases are a match to TRBD1. The CDR3 contains 16 residues. Trimming at V came to 5 bases and at J to 2 bases, leaving 11 bases not matched to a gene. Germline V CDR1 and CDR2: LNHDA, SQIVND (reference sequence). Here the CDR3 DNA reads TGTGCCAGTAGTGCTTCATACGGACAGGAGAACTATGGCTACACCTTC. Translated, it gives CASSASYGQENYGYTF.

The chain uses TRBV6-4 and TRBJ2-2; possible D gene TRBD2, 5 bases. Trimming left V 6 bases short and J 0 bases short, with 17 bases between. The CDR3 runs to 17 residues. Germline CDR1 is MRHNA and CDR2 is SNTAGT. CDR3 DNA sequence: TGTGCCAGCAGCGCCTCGGAGGTGCTTGCGAACACCGGGGAGCTGTTTTTT. Its protein product is CASSASEVLANTGELFF.

The chain links TRBV13 to TRBJ1-2; 7 bases align to TRBD1. The CDR3 sequence is 14 residues long. The germline V gene has CDR1 PRHDT and CDR2 FYEKMQ (reference sequence). With V trimmed by 5 bases and J by 4 bases, 7 bases remained unmatched. The CDR3 here is CASSAGQAVYGYTF. The CDR3 DNA reads as TGTGCCAGCAGCGCCGGACAGGCCGTCTATGGCTACACCTTC.

A few counts support this clone. The V gene is TRBV7-9, the J gene TRBJ2-7; 7 bases are shared with TRBD1. CDR1 and CDR2 from the germline V gene are SEHNR and FQNEAQ (reference sequence). The ends lost 6 bases at V and 0 bases at J; junction bases unmatched: 11. The CDR3 sequence is 16 residues long. The CDR3 loop reads CASREIGTASSYEQYF. For the CDR3, the DNA is TGTGCCAGCAGGGAGATAGGGACAGCGAGCTCCTACGAGCAGTACTTC.

The chain has TRBV5-4 and TRBJ1-3; no definite D call. The V and J ends lost 4 bases and 0 bases respectively, with 8 bases between them. CDR3 size: 14 residues. Germline CDR1 SGHNT, CDR2 YYREEE (reference sequence). CDR3 coding DNA: TGTGCCAGCAGCCCTGGAGACTCTGGAAACACCATATATTTT. Protein product: CASSPGDSGNTIYF.